Listed here are 28 T cell receptor beta chains from one sample, sequenced in a study of T cells in Graves' hyperthyroidism and ophthalmopathy. Amplification of TCR beta CDR3 regions was performed using RNA transcripts as template. HTBI primers drove first-round RT-PCR of the TCR CDR3. Each CDR3 protein is one row after TCRdb ran MiXCR on the multiplex PCR reads. The sample lists around 600,000 distinct CDR3 sequences, 40% to 55% occurring once. Input material: peripheral blood or thyroid tissue (not recorded which). These receptors were collected from an adult man with Graves' disease, either hyperthyroidism or ophthalmopathy (not recorded which).

The rearrangement links TRBV20-1 to TRBJ2-7; 13 bases map to TRBD2. Germline V lookup: CDR1 DFQATT, CDR2 SNEGSKA (reference sequence). V shed 5 bases and J 3 bases; nucleotides not matched to a gene: 4. The CDR3 consists of 14 residues. CDR3 coding DNA: TGCAGTGCTGGGGGACTAGCGGGACTCTACGAGCAGTACTTC. Its protein is CSAGGLAGLYEQYF.

The table lists this clonotype with a few counts. The rearrangement joins TRBV5-6 to TRBJ1-2; 7 bases map to TRBD1. Unmatched junction bases numbered 10, after V lost 4 bases and J lost 4 bases. CDR1 and CDR2 (germline): SGHDT, YYEEEE. This CDR3 contains 15 residues. CDR3 coding DNA: TGTGCCAGCAGCAAACCAGCGGGACAGTTCTATGGCTACACCTTC. Amino acid sequence: CASSKPAGQFYGYTF.

CDR3 in DNA: TGTGCCACCAGTGCTCTGGACGGGGACTACGAGCAGTACTTC. It codes for CATSALDGDYEQYF. The genes are TRBV24-1 and TRBJ2-7, with a tentative D call TRBD2 (5 bases). V shed 5 bases and J shed 3 bases, with 13 bases lying between them. The CDR3 spans 14 residues. Germline V gene data show CDR1 as KGHDR and CDR2 as SFDVKD.

The chain is built from TRBV7-9 and TRBJ1-2, with D unresolved. Germline V CDR1 and CDR2: SEHNR, FQNEAQ (reference sequence). The CDR3 extends over 15 amino acids. V was cut by 3 bases and J by 3 bases, with 14 bases left in between. CDR3 DNA sequence: TGTGCCAGCAGCTTGGTGATCGGGGAAGACTATGGCTACACCTTC. It yields the protein CASSLVIGEDYGYTF.

As concerns this clonotype: Being one base from a much bigger clone, this may be a read error. This chain links TRBV7-2 with TRBJ2-5; TRBD1 might be the D (5 bases). The CDR3 has 11 residues. CDR1 SGHTA and CDR2 FQGNSA come from the germline V gene. CDR3 DNA: TGTGCCAGCAGCTCCAGACAGCCCCAGTGCTTC. It yields the protein CASSSRQPQCF.

Here the CDR3 reads CSARDDGNPNSPLHF. CDR3 DNA: TGCAGTGCTAGAGACGACGGAAACCCTAATTCACCCCTCCACTTT. The V call is TRBV20-1, the J call TRBJ1-6; D is undetermined. The germline CDR1 and CDR2 sequences are DFQATT and SNEGSKA (reference sequence). V was clipped by 0 bases and J by 6 bases, with 12 bases between them. This CDR3 is 15 amino acids long.

The V gene is TRBV6-5, the J gene TRBJ2-5; 9 nucleotides match TRBD2. The V and J ends lost 4 bases and 5 bases, in that order; junction bases with no gene match: 11. This CDR3 region has 16 residues. Germline CDR1 and CDR2: MNHEY and SVGAGI. The CDR3 region is CASSLFSGSGSETQYF. DNA of the CDR3: TGTGCCAGCAGTTTATTTAGCGGGAGTGGGTCGGAGACCCAGTACTTC.

In its sample, this clonotype was seen many times. This chain links TRBV7-9 with TRBJ1-2, with D unclear. Trimming took off 1 base at V and 3 bases at J, with 6 bases between the two ends. CDR1 and CDR2 from the germline V gene are SEHNR and FQNEAQ (reference sequence). The CDR3 consists of 13 residues. In DNA form, the CDR3 reads TGTGCCAGCAGCTTAGACGGAGACTATGGCTACACCTTC. This sequence encodes CASSLDGDYGYTF.

This clonotype has just a few counts. The genes are TRBV5-8 and TRBJ2-7; D unresolved. The CDR3 length is 14 residues. Trimming took 0 bases from V and 3 from J, leaving 10 bases between them. Per the germline V gene, CDR1 is SGHTS and CDR2 is YDEGEE. The CDR3: CASSLGVQYYEQYF. The CDR3 DNA follows: TGTGCCAGCAGCTTGGGCGTACAGTACTACGAGCAGTACTTC.

The genes are TRBV27 and TRBJ1-5, with TRBD1 matching over 7 bases. V shed 6 bases and J 6 bases; nucleotides not matched to a gene: 8. The CDR3 is made up of 14 amino acids. The germline V gene has CDR1 MNHEY and CDR2 SMNVEV (reference sequence). CDR3 coding DNA: TGTGCCAGCAGAACAGGGGTATGGGGTCAGCCCCAGCATTTT. It yields the protein CASRTGVWGQPQHF.

This chain links TRBV24-1 with TRBJ1-5, with D possibly TRBD1 on 5 matching bases. Germline V gene sequence: CDR1 KGHDR, CDR2 SFDVKD. Trimming removed 4 bases from V and 6 bases from J, with 15 bases in between. The CDR3 contains 15 residues. The CDR3: CATSEAGVGIQPQHF. CDR3 DNA: TGTGCCACCAGTGAAGCGGGGGTTGGAATTCAGCCCCAGCATTTT.

This clonotype was observed a handful of times. CDR3 in DNA: TGCAGTGCTAGATACCCCGGGGGGGGTGACGAGACCCAGTACTTC. As protein: CSARYPGGGDETQYF. The chain joins TRBV20-1 to TRBJ2-5; 8 positions match TRBD2. Trimming cost V 2 bases and J 5 bases; bases outside gene matches: 10. This CDR3 comprises 15 residues. Germline V CDR1 and CDR2: DFQATT, SNEGSKA (reference sequence).

This clonotype was found many times. The rearrangement uses TRBV10-3 and TRBJ1-1; the D is unclear. Trimming cost V 5 bases and J 4 bases, with 14 bases left between them. The length of the CDR3 is 14 residues. Germline V gene data show CDR1 as ENHRY and CDR2 as SYGVKD. The CDR3: CAISLVWPTTEAFF. In nucleotides, the CDR3 is TGTGCCATCAGTTTAGTATGGCCTACCACTGAAGCTTTCTTT.

The chain combines TRBV29-1 with TRBJ2-7, with a possible D match to TRBD1 (6 bases). CDR3 size: 13 residues. CDR1 is SQVTM and CDR2 is ANQGSEA in the germline V gene. The CDR3 is CSEWSGATYEQYF. In DNA, the CDR3 is TGCAGTGAATGGTCAGGGGCTACCTACGAGCAGTACTTC.

The V gene is TRBV7-2, the J gene TRBJ1-5; D is unresolved. The CDR3 has 14 amino acids. Germline V gene sequence: CDR1 SGHTA, CDR2 FQGNSA. V was trimmed by 11 bases and J by 1 base, leaving 15 bases between them. CDR3 in DNA: TGTGCCTGGAGTCCAGGAGGAAGCAATCAGCCCCAGCATTTT. It translates to CAWSPGGSNQPQHF.

This rearrangement joins TRBV6-1 to TRBJ1-5; 7 positions match TRBD1. The CDR3 has 15 residues. V lost 6 bases, J lost 1 base, and 6 bases stayed unmatched. Looked up from germline, CDR1 is MNHNS and CDR2 is SASEGT. The CDR3 sequence: CASSLQGSSNQPQHF. The CDR3 DNA reads as TGTGCCAGCAGCCTACAGGGGAGCAGCAATCAGCCCCAGCATTTT.

This chain uses TRBV29-1 with TRBJ1-5; no clear D gene. The V and J ends lost 4 bases and 7 bases respectively, with 8 bases between them. The CDR3 consists of 11 residues. Germline V gene sequence: CDR1 SQVTM, CDR2 ANQGSEA. CDR3 DNA sequence: TGCAGCGTTGGGCCGGGACAGCCCCAGCATTTT. It yields the protein CSVGPGQPQHF.

V usage is TRBV2 and J usage is TRBJ1-2; the match to TRBD1 covers 10 bases. The ends lost 3 bases at V and 9 bases at J; junction bases unmatched: 10. The germline gives CDR1 SNHLY, CDR2 FYNNEI. This CDR3 spans 15 amino acids. The CDR3 coding sequence is TGTGCCAGCAGTGATCCTCCGGGACAGGGGCCAAGCTACACCTTC. This translates into CASSDPPGQGPSYTF.

CDR3 sequence (DNA): TGCAGTGCTAGGATAGCGCCCAGCACAGATACGCAGTATTTT. Translating it yields CSARIAPSTDTQYF. The rearrangement uses TRBV20-1 and TRBJ1-5, with D tentatively TRBD2 (5 bases). The J call may be faulty, since TRBJ2-3 better matches the DNA end. The CDR3 is 14 amino acids. Germline values: CDR1 DFQATT, CDR2 SNEGSKA (reference sequence).

This chain joins TRBV2 and TRBJ2-6; D may match TRBD1 or TRBD2 (5 bases each). V lost 4 bases to trimming and J lost 4 bases, with 8 bases between them. The germline CDR1 and CDR2 sequences are SNHLY and FYNNEI. The CDR3 runs to 14 residues. The CDR3 DNA is TGTGCCAGCAGTGTTCGGGGCGGGGCCAACGTCCTGACTTTC. Translating it yields CASSVRGGANVLTF.

Note on this clonotype: A much more abundant neighbour one base away suggests this may be a read error. The chain couples TRBV20-1 to TRBJ1-3; TRBD1 might be the D (6 bases). Germline CDR1 reads DFQATT; CDR2 reads SNEGSKA (reference sequence). V was trimmed by 5 bases and J by 0 bases, leaving 20 bases between them. The CDR3 has 17 residues. CDR3 loop: CSAGDGGAGSSGNTIYF. CDR3 nucleotides: TGCAGTGCTGGTGATGGGGGCGCGGGCAGCTCTGGAAACACCATATATTTT.

The table lists this clonotype with a few counts. The chain recombines TRBV9 with TRBJ1-1; a weak D match, TRBD1 (5 bases). This CDR3 has 14 residues. The V gene's germline CDR1 is SGDLS and CDR2 YYNGEE. Trimming removed 6 bases at V and 0 bases at J, with 12 bases between. CDR3 nucleotides: TGTGCCAGCACCACGACAGACATGAACACTGAAGCTTTCTTT. Translating it yields CASTTTDMNTEAFF.

This CDR3 reads CASHSQNGYTF. CDR3 coding DNA: TGTGCCAGCCATAGCCAAAACGGCTACACCTTC. The rearrangement links TRBV6-5 to TRBJ1-2; no firm D call. This CDR3 contains 11 residues. V dropped 8 bases and J dropped 8 bases, with 12 bases sitting between them. The germline V gene has CDR1 MNHEY and CDR2 SVGAGI.

V usage is TRBV11-2 and J usage is TRBJ1-1; a possible D gene is TRBD1 (5 bases). The CDR3 totals 14 residues. In germline, CDR1 is SGHAT, CDR2 FQNNGV. Trimming left V 2 bases short and J 5 bases short, with 12 bases between. Here the CDR3 reads CASSLRGGKTEAFF. The CDR3 bases are TGTGCCAGCAGCTTAAGGGGTGGTAAAACTGAAGCTTTCTTT.

This clonotype occurred a few times. A read error may produce the germline difference seen at one junction end. The J gene is TRBJ2-7, the V gene TRBV10-3; TRBD2 matches at 16 bases. The CDR3 loop spans 15 amino acids. Per germline, CDR1 ENHRY and CDR2 SYGVKD. The CDR3, as DNA: TGTGCCAGCAGTGAAGGGACTAGCGGGGGGGCCGAGCAGTACTTC. This translates into CASSEGTSGGAEQYF.

The rearrangement links TRBV19 to TRBJ1-4; 9 bases agree with TRBD1. The germline V gene encodes CDR1 LNHDA and CDR2 SQIVND (reference sequence). This CDR3 is built from 16 residues. The V and J ends lost 6 bases and 1 base, in that order; junction bases with no gene match: 6. In nucleotides, the CDR3 is TGTGCCAGTAGGGTGGGACAGGGTGGAACTAATGAAAAACTGTTTTTT. Translated: CASRVGQGGTNEKLFF. The full variable domain, its missing parts supplied by reference TRBV19 and TRBJ1-4, is DGGITQSPKYLFRKEGQNVTLSCEQNLNHDAMYWYRQDPGQGLRLIYYSQIVNDFQKGDIAEGYSVSREKKESFPLTVTSAQKNPTAFYLCASRVGQGGTNEKLFFGSGTQLSVL.

The V call is TRBV7-6, the J call TRBJ1-4; D unclear. This CDR3 spans 15 amino acids. V was trimmed by 2 bases and J by 3 bases, leaving 10 bases between them. Looked up from germline, CDR1 is SGHVS and CDR2 is FNYEAQ. CDR3 bases: TGTGCCAGCAGCTTAATAGCAGGCTCTAATGAAAAACTGTTTTTT. As protein: CASSLIAGSNEKLFF.

A single count supports this clonotype. This sequence joins TRBV2 and TRBJ2-7, with TRBD2 matching over 7 bases. CDR1 and CDR2 (germline): SNHLY, FYNNEI. This CDR3 spans 12 amino acids. The CDR3 sequence: CAQTSSWGEQYF. CDR3 nucleotides: TGTGCTCAGACTAGCTCTTGGGGCGAGCAGTACTTC.